These 15 T cell receptor beta chains came from one sample sequenced in a study of T cell changes during pregnancy in multiple sclerosis. Clones were sequenced by immunoSEQ multiplex PCR, and TCRdb holds only the in-frame ones, with some missing. The table includes 85,000 to 90,000 clones, 94% detected once. Sample: peripheral blood, taken after pregnancy. The receptors come from a female donor in good health, enrolled as a control in a pregnancy study.

This chain links TRBV2 with TRBJ2-3; 7 bases agree with TRBD2. This CDR3 spans 15 amino acids. Germline V gene sequence: CDR1 SNHLY, CDR2 FYNNEI. Trimming cost V 5 bases and J 5 bases; bases outside gene matches: 10. The CDR3 sequence is CASSSKRLALDTQYF. The CDR3 DNA sequence: TGTGCCAGCAGTTCTAAACGACTAGCCCTAGATACGCAGTATTTT. The full variable domain, rest sourced from reference TRBV2 and TRBJ2-3, is EPEVTQTPSHQVTQMGQEVILRCVPISNHLYFYWYRQILGQKVEFLVSFYNNEISEKSEIFDDQFSVERPDGSNFTLKIRSTKLEDSAMYFCASSSKRLALDTQYFGPGTRLTVL.

The rearrangement joins TRBV6-6 to TRBJ1-5, with unresolved D. V was cut by 0 bases and J by 6 bases, with 6 bases left in between. Germline loops: CDR1 MNHNY, CDR2 SVGAGI (reference sequence). The CDR3 is 13 amino acids. CDR3 bases: TGTGCCAGCAGTTACTCTCACGGTCAGCCCCAGCATTTT. This encodes CASSYSHGQPQHF.

The chain couples TRBV2 to TRBJ2-1, with a possible D match to TRBD1 (5 bases). CDR3 size: 14 residues. The V end lost 11 bases, the J end lost 1 base, and 15 bases lay between the germline ends. Germline CDR1 SNHLY, CDR2 FYNNEI. The CDR3 DNA follows: TGTGCCGGGCAGGACGGACAATCCTACAATGAGCAGTTCTTC. It codes for CAGQDGQSYNEQFF.

The chain has TRBV5-4 and TRBJ2-5; D perhaps matches TRBD2 (5 bases). The CDR3 spans 13 residues. V was trimmed by 4 bases and J by 5 bases, leaving 12 bases between them. From germline, CDR1 is SGHNT and CDR2 YYREEE (reference sequence). The CDR3 is CASSPQREETQYF. The CDR3, as DNA: TGTGCCAGCAGCCCTCAGAGGGAGGAGACCCAGTACTTC.

The chain's CDR3 is CASSLGGAPEAFF. The CDR3 region has the DNA TGTGCCAGCAGCTTGGGCGGGGCGCCTGAAGCTTTCTTT. The chain has TRBV5-5 and TRBJ1-1; D might be TRBD1 (5 bases). The germline V and J ends were trimmed by 0 bases and 6 bases, with 9 bases remaining between them. The germline V gene has CDR1 SGHKS and CDR2 YYEKEE (reference sequence). CDR3 length: 13 amino acids.

In this sample, this clone turned up once. The same CDR3 arises from other DNA sequences in this sample as well. The J gene is TRBJ2-1, the V gene TRBV27; the D gene is possibly TRBD2 (6 bases). From germline, CDR1 is MNHEY and CDR2 SMNVEV (reference sequence). V was cut by 1 base and J by 7 bases, with 8 bases left in between. The CDR3 runs to 13 residues. The CDR3 nucleotides are TGTGCCAGCAGTTTATTGGGGGGAAATGAGCAGTTCTTC. Amino acids: CASSLLGGNEQFF.

CDR3 sequence: CASSPWRYNEQFF. In DNA, the CDR3 is TGTGCCAGCAGCCCCTGGCGGTACAATGAGCAGTTCTTC. The chain combines TRBV7-8 with TRBJ2-1, with unresolved D. The CDR3 has 13 residues. Germline CDR1 SGHVS, CDR2 FQNEAQ. V gave up 5 bases and J gave up 4 bases, with 9 bases separating them.

This chain connects TRBV9 to TRBJ2-7; maybe TRBD1 (6 bases). Germline CDR1 is SGDLS and CDR2 is YYNGEE. The CDR3 has 14 amino acids. Trimming pared 3 bases from V and 0 bases from J, leaving 10 bases between. CDR3 nucleotide sequence: TGTGCCAGCAGCGGGGGGCCCGTCTCCTACGAGCAGTACTTC. Its protein product is CASSGGPVSYEQYF. The full variable domain, in which reference TRBV9 and TRBJ2-7 provide the parts outside the CDR3, is DSGVTQTPKHLITATGQRVTLRCSPRSGDLSVYWYQQSLDQGLQFLIQYYNGEERAKGNILERFSAQQFPDLHSELNLSSLELGDSALYFCASSGGPVSYEQYFGPGTRLTVT.

The V and J genes are TRBV9 and TRBJ2-2, with D possibly TRBD1 on 5 matching bases. This CDR3 has 15 amino acids. Germline V gives CDR1 SGDLS, CDR2 YYNGEE. Trimming shortened V by 3 bases and J by 7 bases, and 16 bases separated the two germline ends. CDR3 DNA sequence: TGTGCCAGCAGCGCCCTCCATCTGGGGCTCGGGGAGCTGTTTTTT. It translates to CASSALHLGLGELFF.

This rearrangement joins TRBV5-1 to TRBJ1-2, with 8 bases aligning to TRBD1. The CDR3 is 15 residues long. The V segment lost 4 bases and the J segment 4 bases; nucleotides outside the gene matches: 9. The germline CDR1 and CDR2 sequences are SGHRS and YFSETQ. CDR3 DNA sequence: TGCGCCAGCAGCAGCCTGGGGACAGGCTCCTATGGCTACACCTTC. Its protein product is CASSSLGTGSYGYTF.

The J gene is TRBJ2-5, the V gene TRBV5-4, with 14 bases matching TRBD2. With V trimmed by 4 bases and J by 4 bases, 6 bases remained unmatched. Germline lookup yields CDR1 SGHNT and CDR2 YYREEE (reference sequence). The CDR3 consists of 16 residues. The CDR3 region is CASSLGLAGVRETQYF. The CDR3 DNA follows: TGTGCCAGCAGCCTGGGACTAGCGGGAGTTAGAGAGACCCAGTACTTC.

The rearrangement uses TRBV7-9 and TRBJ1-4; D perhaps matches TRBD1 (6 bases). Trimming took off 5 bases at V and 8 bases at J, with 12 bases between the two ends. Germline CDR1 SEHNR, CDR2 FQNEAQ (reference sequence). The CDR3 is 13 amino acids. The DNA for the CDR3 is TGTGCCAGCAGCCAAGGACAGAGAGAAAAACTGTTTTTT. It specifies CASSQGQREKLFF.

The CDR3 coding sequence is TGCGCCAGCAGCCAAGAAAGGGGGACAGGGGGCAGGGGGATCCAAGAGACCCAGTACTTC. Translation gives CASSQERGTGGRGIQETQYF. V and J are TRBV4-1 and TRBJ2-5; the match to TRBD1 covers 12 bases. Germline values: CDR1 MGHRA, CDR2 YSYEKL. CDR3 length equals 20 residues. V trimming: 0 bases; J trimming: 1 base; junction bases outside the gene matches: 12.

V and J are TRBV5-6 and TRBJ2-7; TRBD2 matches at 14 bases. V lost 2 bases, J lost 7 bases, and 5 bases stayed unmatched. The V gene's germline CDR1 is SGHDT and CDR2 YYEEEE. CDR3 length: 15 residues. CDR3: CASSFGTSGSWEQYF. CDR3 sequence (DNA): TGTGCCAGCAGCTTTGGGACTAGCGGGAGTTGGGAGCAGTACTTC.

The rearrangement joins TRBV7-9 to TRBJ1-1, with 7 bases matching TRBD1. The germline V gene has CDR1 SEHNR and CDR2 FQNEAQ (reference sequence). Trimming at V came to 9 bases and at J to 0 bases, leaving 7 bases not matched to a gene. The CDR3 is made up of 14 amino acids. The CDR3, as DNA: TGTGCCAGTACAGGACAGGTCATGAACACTGAAGCTTTCTTT. This encodes CASTGQVMNTEAFF.